Below are 22 T cell receptor beta chains sequenced from a single sample in a study of CD8 T cells in Susac syndrome. An amount of RNA that ranged from roughly 0.45 to 1 ug was reverse transcribed with random hexamers. TCRdb redid the calling of the immunoSEQ multiplex PCR reads with MiXCR, one entry per CDR3 protein. This repertoire shows about 22,000 distinct CDR3 sequences, around 94% found once; its top ten account for about 0.27%. The sequenced sample was CD8+ T cells from PBMCs. These receptors originate from a human donor in good health.

The chain employs TRBV4-3 and TRBJ2-7, with TRBD1 identical over 9 bases. The germline V gene encodes CDR1 LGHNA and CDR2 YSLEER. The CDR3 is made up of 15 amino acids. The V gene end was trimmed by 1 base and the J gene end by 2 bases; junction bases not matched to a gene: 3. This chain's CDR3 is CASSQARDRAYEQYF. CDR3 nucleotides: TGCGCCAGCAGCCAAGCCCGGGACAGGGCCTACGAGCAGTACTTC.

This chain links TRBV7-9 with TRBJ1-6; 8 bases match TRBD1. V was clipped by 0 bases and J by 7 bases; unmatched bases: 2. The CDR3 covers 15 residues. Looked up from germline, CDR1 is SEHNR and CDR2 is FQNEAQ (reference sequence). CDR3 amino acids: CASSLAQGANSPLHF. As DNA, the CDR3 is TGTGCCAGCAGCTTAGCGCAGGGGGCGAATTCACCCCTCCACTTT.

The rearrangement joins TRBV12-3 or TRBV12-4 to TRBJ2-1; 10 nucleotides line up with TRBD2. Germline trimming cut 5 bases from V and 10 bases from J; bases unmatched to any gene: 11. The CDR3 has 15 amino acids. CDR3 bases: TGTGCCAGCAGTGCCCCTAGCGGGGGCCCGGGGGAGCAGTTCTTC. It specifies CASSAPSGGPGEQFF.

This clonotype was seen once. The chain carries TRBV12-3 or TRBV12-4 and TRBJ2-3; D unresolved. V lost 0 bases to trimming and J lost 2 bases, with 6 bases between them. The CDR3 contains 14 residues. The CDR3 sequence: CASSLAQPTDTQYF. The CDR3 bases are TGTGCCAGCAGTTTAGCGCAGCCCACAGATACGCAGTATTTT.

This clonotype was picked up one time. The chain links TRBV7-2 to TRBJ1-5; TRBD1 might be the D (6 bases). Germline CDR1 is SGHTA and CDR2 is FQGNSA. Trimming cost V 4 bases and J 4 bases, with 23 bases left between them. This CDR3 comprises 18 residues. CDR3 in DNA: TGTGCCAGCAGCTATGGACAGCTTGACTCCTATGCGAATCAGCCCCAGCATTTT. It codes for CASSYGQLDSYANQPQHF.

The chain recombines TRBV27 with TRBJ1-6; no definite D call. Germline lookup yields CDR1 MNHEY and CDR2 SMNVEV (reference sequence). The V gene lost 0 bases and the J gene lost 11 bases, with 8 bases spanning the gap. This CDR3 has 13 amino acids. The CDR3 DNA is TGTGCCAGCAGTTTATCTCGGACGGCACCCCTCCACTTT. The encoded protein is CASSLSRTAPLHF.

CDR3 bases: TGTGCCAGCTCACCAGAACCGGGACGGTTCTACGAGCAGTACTTC. Residues: CASSPEPGRFYEQYF. The rearrangement links TRBV18 to TRBJ2-7; D possibly uses TRBD1 or TRBD2 (5 bases each). V was clipped by 2 bases and J by 3 bases, with 14 bases between them. The CDR3 runs to 15 residues. CDR1 KGHSH and CDR2 LQKENI come from the germline V gene.

The chain recombines TRBV6-1 with TRBJ2-2, with unresolved D. With 2 bases removed from V and 5 bases from J, the gap between germline ends came to 15 bases. The CDR3 has 16 amino acids. In germline, CDR1 is MNHNS, CDR2 SASEGT. DNA of the CDR3: TGTGCCAGCAGTGAATCCACGGGTTACGGGACCGGGGAGCTGTTTTTT. It codes for CASSESTGYGTGELFF.

This clonotype was recorded a few times. The V and J genes are TRBV6-5 and TRBJ1-1; D is undetermined. V was pared by 2 bases and J by 2 bases, with 6 bases between. There are 13 residues in the CDR3. Germline V gives CDR1 MNHEY, CDR2 SVGAGI. CDR3: CASSYGQNTEAFF. The CDR3 nucleotides read TGTGCCAGCAGTTACGGCCAAAACACTGAAGCTTTCTTT.

This chain connects TRBV6-2 or TRBV6-3 to TRBJ1-2; 9 positions match TRBD1. J lost 6 bases, V lost 6 bases, and 5 bases had no gene match. The CDR3 runs 13 residues. CDR1 and CDR2 from the germline V gene are MNHEY and SVGEGT. DNA of the CDR3: TGTGCCAGCAGACCAGGACAGGGGAATGGCTACACCTTC. It yields the protein CASRPGQGNGYTF.

The rearrangement joins TRBV4-1 to TRBJ1-2; D is unresolved. This CDR3 contains 11 residues. In germline, CDR1 is MGHRA, CDR2 YSYEKL. V shed 4 bases and J shed 11 bases, with 11 bases lying between them. CDR3 DNA: TGCGCCAGCAGCCGAGATTTCCGGTACACCTTC. It encodes CASSRDFRYTF.

The chain joins TRBV27 to TRBJ2-5; D gene unclear. The V and J ends lost 4 bases and 6 bases respectively, with 12 bases between them. CDR1 is MNHEY and CDR2 is SMNVEV in the germline V gene (reference sequence). CDR3 length: 13 amino acids. DNA for the CDR3: TGTGCCAGCAGTTCTGGTGGGCCGAAGACCCAGTACTTC. Residues: CASSSGGPKTQYF.

The chain is built from TRBV4-3 and TRBJ1-4; D unresolved. The CDR3 spans 16 residues. Trimming stripped 1 base from V and 0 bases from J, with 9 bases between. The germline CDR1 and CDR2 sequences are LGHNA and YSLEER. The CDR3 sequence is CASSQAVGPTNEKLFF. The CDR3 DNA reads as TGCGCCAGCAGCCAAGCTGTAGGGCCAACTAATGAAAAACTGTTTTTT.

V is TRBV11-3 and J is TRBJ2-1; no firm D call. The V gene's germline CDR1 is SGHNT and CDR2 YENEEA. The V gene lost 2 bases and the J gene lost 3 bases, with 5 bases spanning the gap. This CDR3 region has 13 residues. The chain's CDR3 is CASSLRIYNEQFF. CDR3 DNA sequence: TGTGCCAGCAGCTTAAGAATCTACAATGAGCAGTTCTTC. Drawing the rest from reference TRBV11-3 and TRBJ2-1, the complete variable domain is EAGVVQSPRYKIIEKKQPVAFWCNPISGHNTLYWYLQNLGQGPELLIRYENEEAVDDSQLPKDRFSAERLKGVDSTLKIQPAELGDSAVYLCASSLRIYNEQFFGPGTRLTVL.

This clonotype was picked up a small number of times. V gene TRBV5-1 combines with J gene TRBJ2-7; 7 bases line up with TRBD1. The germline gives CDR1 SGHRS, CDR2 YFSETQ. The CDR3 consists of 13 residues. Trimming removed 4 bases from V and 1 base from J; junction bases left unmatched: 2. CDR3 region: CASSVGQSYEQYF. DNA of the CDR3: TGCGCCAGCAGCGTGGGACAGTCCTACGAGCAGTACTTC.

This chain uses TRBV4-1 with TRBJ2-3, with D perhaps TRBD2 (7 bases). This CDR3 has 15 amino acids. Trimming removed 5 bases from V and 2 bases from J, with 14 bases in between. From germline, CDR1 is MGHRA and CDR2 YSYEKL. The CDR3 is CASSWGGLPTDTQYF. Here the CDR3 DNA reads TGCGCCAGCAGCTGGGGGGGGCTTCCCACAGATACGCAGTATTTT.

This chain uses TRBV12-3 or TRBV12-4 with TRBJ1-2; no firm D call. Trimming stripped 6 bases from V and 7 bases from J, with 9 bases between. The CDR3 extends over 11 amino acids. In DNA, the CDR3 is TGTGCCAGCAGCTCGATGGGTGGCTACACCTTC. It specifies CASSSMGGYTF.

The chain combines TRBV20-1 with TRBJ2-5; 11 bases align to TRBD2. There are 15 residues in the CDR3. V was clipped by 5 bases and J by 4 bases; unmatched bases: 9. Germline V gene data show CDR1 as DFQATT and CDR2 as SNEGSKA (reference sequence). CDR3: CSAYYSGGAGETQYF. In nucleotides, the CDR3 is TGCAGTGCTTACTATAGCGGGGGGGCCGGAGAGACCCAGTACTTC.

This chain joins TRBV4-3 and TRBJ2-7; possibly TRBD1 for D (5 bases). CDR3 length: 14 residues. Between the trimmed V and J ends, which lost 0 bases and 3 bases, there was a span of 9 bases. Germline CDR1 LGHNA, CDR2 YSLEER. As DNA, the CDR3 is TGCGCCAGCAGCCAAGATGTGGGGCGCTACGAGCAGTACTTC. Translating gives CASSQDVGRYEQYF.

V and J are TRBV4-1 and TRBJ1-5; D gene ambiguous. Trimming removed 1 base from V and 5 bases from J, with 12 bases in between. CDR1 is MGHRA and CDR2 is YSYEKL in the germline V gene. The CDR3 is made up of 15 amino acids. CDR3 DNA sequence: TGCGCCAGCAGCCAAGGCGGGGTCCTGGATCAGCCCCAGCATTTT. Translating gives CASSQGGVLDQPQHF.

DNA of the CDR3: TGTGCCTCCATTGGGGGGGCACCCTACGAGCAGTACTTC. Residues: CASIGGAPYEQYF. This chain uses TRBV2 with TRBJ2-7; tentatively, D is TRBD2 (7 bases). Germline CDR1 reads SNHLY; CDR2 reads FYNNEI. The CDR3 length is 13 residues. V was cut by 11 bases and J by 2 bases, with 16 bases left in between.

The rearrangement links TRBV5-6 to TRBJ1-2; D is unresolved. With 0 bases removed from V and 8 bases from J, the gap between germline ends came to 11 bases. The germline V gene has CDR1 SGHDT and CDR2 YYEEEE. This CDR3 has 13 residues. This CDR3 is CASSLDGEGGYTF. As DNA, the CDR3 is TGTGCCAGCAGCTTGGATGGAGAAGGAGGCTACACCTTC.